A single TCR beta chain is shown here with its context. The sample is drawn from a study of blood T cell repertoires in COVID-19. Turning to the study itself: PBMCs, B-cell-depleted T cells, or T cells were the source of the cDNA or gDNA that made up the material.

Source study methods: Estimation of nucleated cell counts relied on the amplification of reference gene primers. TCRdb's copy holds only in-frame clones and misses some; the assay was immunoSEQ multiplex PCR. That table gives V, J and clone size, and the DNA gave D and trimming. This table holds over 250,000 clones, 85% to 90% found once. The V end lost 3 bases, the J end lost 3 bases, and 8 bases lay between the germline ends. Germline-derived CDR1 and CDR2 are SNHLY and FYNNEI. This CDR3 contains 14 residues. The clonotype was recovered from a woman aged 55-70 years in a cohort exposed to, infected with or recovered from COVID-19 (not recorded which). This chain joins TRBV2 and TRBJ2-2; D ambiguous. Sequencing was carried out using PBMCs or T cells enriched from blood (not recorded which). The CDR3 here is CASSDWQDTGELFF. The CDR3 bases are TGTGCCAGCAGTGATTGGCAGGACACCGGGGAGCTGTTTTTT.